Sequencing of this TCR beta chain was carried out in a study of blood T cell repertoires in COVID-19. Across the study: Donors in the United States, Italy and Spain gave samples during acute or convalescent COVID-19. PBMCs, B-cell-depleted T cells, or T cells were the source of the cDNA or gDNA that made up the material.

This CDR3 has 15 amino acids. Germline CDR1 is GTSNPN and CDR2 is SVGIG (reference sequence). The junction had 12 bases not matched to a gene; V was cut back by 5 bases and J by 7 bases. Original data processing: Quantification of nucleated cells was approximated via reference gene primer amplification. Here immunoSEQ multiplex PCR was the method, and the copy in TCRdb shows in-frame clones only, minus some. That table gives V, J and clone size, and the DNA gave D and trimming. Among about 150,000 clones listed, 84% were seen once. V gene TRBV30 combines with J gene TRBJ2-1; TRBD2 matches 9 bases. This receptor was identified in a woman aged 45-65 years with acute or convalescent COVID-19. Sequenced material: peripheral blood. This chain's CDR3 is CAWRREGIVLNEQFF. For the CDR3, the DNA is TGTGCCTGGCGGCGGGAGGGTATCGTTCTGAATGAGCAGTTCTTC.